The clone carrying this TCR beta chain came up many times. What it binds is unknown. The germline gives CDR1 ENHRY, CDR2 SYGVKD. CDR3 length: 12 residues. V lost 11 bases and J 2 bases, leaving 9 bases between the germline ends. The data are from a study of T cells after yellow fever vaccination. Findings and limits, study-wide: Weaker overall was a secondary response that nonetheless peaked faster, on day 5 versus 15.

One entry per CDR3 protein, called by TCRdb with MiXCR from the 5' RACE reads. The table records about 150,000 distinct CDR3 sequences, less than 8.5% of them present only once. The rearrangement uses TRBV10-3 and TRBJ2-2; tentatively, D is TRBD1 (5 bases). Sequenced material: CD4+ T cells sorted from PBMCs, taken 10 days after the yellow fever booster vaccination. This TCR came from a man aged 30 to 39 who received the YFV17D yellow fever vaccine. CDR3 nucleotides: TGTGCCTCCGGACAAAACACCGGGGAGCTGTTTTTT. This codes for CASGQNTGELFF.